Listed here are 27 T cell receptor beta chains from one sample, sequenced in a study of blood T cell repertoires in COVID-19. Only in-frame clones appear in the TCRdb table, and some are missing; sequencing was by immunoSEQ multiplex PCR. The sample carries around 300,000 clones, roughly 88% recorded once. The specimen was peripheral blood. Receptor source: a young woman with active or convalescent COVID-19.

The chain has TRBV19 and TRBJ2-3; TRBD2 matches at 9 bases. This CDR3 comprises 15 residues. Losses at the gene ends were 6 bases for V and 3 bases for J; bases not matched to a gene: 7. Germline V lookup: CDR1 LNHDA, CDR2 SQIVND (reference sequence). The DNA for the CDR3 is TGTGCCAGTAGAGCTACGCGGGGGGGTACAGATACGCAGTATTTT. Amino acids: CASRATRGGTDTQYF.

This chain connects TRBV9 to TRBJ1-4, with no clear D. CDR3 length: 15 amino acids. Trimming removed 0 bases from V and 0 bases from J, with 6 bases in between. Germline assignment: CDR1 SGDLS and CDR2 YYNGEE. In DNA form, the CDR3 reads TGTGCCAGCAGCGTAGCGGGAGCAACTAATGAAAAACTGTTTTTT. The encoded protein is CASSVAGATNEKLFF.

The chain couples TRBV5-6 to TRBJ1-6; the match to TRBD1 covers 8 bases. J was trimmed by 9 bases and V by 0 bases; bases with no gene match: 2. Germline V gene lookup returns CDR1 SGHDT and CDR2 YYEEEE. This CDR3 comprises 14 residues. CDR3 nucleotide sequence: TGTGCCAGCAGCTTGGTACAGGGGGGTTCACCCCTCCACTTT. This translates into CASSLVQGGSPLHF.

The chain joins TRBV5-1 to TRBJ2-7; 7 nucleotides line up with TRBD2. Germline V gives CDR1 SGHRS, CDR2 YFSETQ. Trimming at V came to 3 bases and at J to 6 bases, leaving 6 bases not matched to a gene. This CDR3 region has 13 residues. CDR3 protein: CASSWGLKVEQYF. The DNA for the CDR3 is TGCGCCAGCAGCTGGGGACTAAAAGTCGAGCAGTACTTC. Using reference TRBV5-1 and TRBJ2-7 for the parts outside the CDR3, the full variable domain is KAGVTQTPRYLIKTRGQQVTLSCSPISGHRSVSWYQQTPGQGLQFLFEYFSETQRNKGNFPGRFSGRQFSNSRSEMNVSTLELGDSALYLCASSWGLKVEQYFGPGTRLTVT.

Notes on this clone: Other DNA sequences in this specimen translate into the identical CDR3. This chain connects TRBV7-2 to TRBJ1-3; tentatively, D is TRBD1 (5 bases). Between the trimmed V and J ends, which lost 6 bases and 0 bases, there was a span of 9 bases. The CDR3 extends over 14 amino acids. CDR1 and CDR2 from the germline V gene are SGHTA and FQGNSA. The CDR3 reads CASSQGVSGNTIYF. In DNA form, the CDR3 reads TGTGCCAGCAGTCAAGGGGTCTCTGGAAACACCATATATTTT. Variable domain in full (rest from reference TRBV7-2 and TRBJ1-3): GAGVSQSPSNKVTEKGKDVELRCDPISGHTALYWYRQSLGQGLEFLIYFQGNSAPDKSGLPSDRFSAERTGGSVSTLTIQRTQQEDSAVYLCASSQGVSGNTIYFGEGSWLTVV.

The rearrangement links TRBV15 to TRBJ1-5, with D maybe TRBD1 (5 bases). V was shortened by 0 bases and J by 1 base, with 13 bases between the two germline ends. CDR1 is LNHNV and CDR2 is YYDKDF in the germline V gene (reference sequence). The CDR3 sequence is 17 residues long. DNA for the CDR3: TGTGCCACCAGCAGAGAGGGGCAGGGTGGAAGCAATCAGCCCCAGCATTTT. This translates into CATSREGQGGSNQPQHF.

J is TRBJ2-3 and V is TRBV19; 7 bases map to TRBD2. Looked up from germline, CDR1 is LNHDA and CDR2 is SQIVND (reference sequence). CDR3 length: 15 residues. V was pared by 5 bases and J by 6 bases, with 11 bases of the junction left unmatched. The CDR3 nucleotides are TGTGCCAGTAGTCCCAGGACTAGTCCGAGGGATACGCAGTATTTT. The encoded protein is CASSPRTSPRDTQYF.

In this sample, this clone turned up a few times. The chain combines TRBV9 with TRBJ2-3, with D possibly matching TRBD2 (7 bases). V lost 0 bases, J lost 0 bases, and 11 bases lay in between. The germline CDR1 and CDR2 sequences are SGDLS and YYNGEE. The CDR3 consists of 16 residues. The CDR3 bases are TGTGCCAGCAGCGTAGACCGGGGGGCCAGCACAGATACGCAGTATTTT. Its protein product is CASSVDRGASTDTQYF.

This sequence joins TRBV28 and TRBJ1-1; 10 nucleotides line up with TRBD1. Germline CDR1 reads MDHEN; CDR2 reads SYDVKM. The CDR3 has 15 residues. The V gene end was trimmed by 6 bases and the J gene end by 1 base; junction bases not matched to a gene: 5. CDR3 in DNA: TGTGCCAGCAGGACAGGGGGCGCAGGGAACACTGAAGCTTTCTTT. This translates into CASRTGGAGNTEAFF.

This chain's CDR3 is CASSPGGGNGYTF. CDR3 nucleotide sequence: TGTGCCAGCAGTCCCGGGGGAGGGAATGGCTACACCTTC. The chain combines TRBV7-2 with TRBJ1-2, with D possibly matching TRBD1 (5 bases). The CDR3 consists of 13 residues. The germline CDR1 and CDR2 sequences are SGHTA and FQGNSA. V was cut by 6 bases and J by 6 bases, with 14 bases left in between.

The chain recombines TRBV18 with TRBJ1-6; 9 bases are shared with TRBD1. The CDR3 has 14 residues. With 4 bases clipped from V and 7 bases from J, the junction kept 2 bases outside the gene matches. Per the germline V gene, CDR1 is KGHSH and CDR2 is LQKENI. CDR3 residues: CASSLGQGNSPLHF. The CDR3 region has the DNA TGTGCCAGCTCACTAGGACAGGGGAATTCACCCCTCCACTTT.

This clone was recorded only once. This chain links TRBV19 with TRBJ2-7; maybe TRBD1 (6 bases). In germline, CDR1 is LNHDA, CDR2 SQIVND (reference sequence). The CDR3 has 15 amino acids. V lost 8 bases and J lost 2, with 19 bases in between. This chain's CDR3 is CASCRGFGGTYEQYF. Written as DNA, the CDR3 is TGTGCCAGTTGTAGGGGGTTTGGGGGCACCTACGAGCAGTACTTC.

Turning to this clone: This may stem from a read error, because a much larger clone lies one nucleotide away. At the DNA level, this CDR3 is encoded by other sequences in the same sample as well. This rearrangement joins TRBV6-4 to TRBJ2-3; 10 bases line up with TRBD2. The CDR3 loop spans 15 amino acids. In germline, CDR1 is MRHNA, CDR2 SNTAGT. After removal of 0 bases from V and 4 bases from J, the junction contained 1 base not matched to a gene. CDR3 region: CASSDSSGGADTQYF. CDR3 DNA: TGTGCCAGCAGTGACTCGAGCGGGGGGGCAGATACGCAGTATTTT.

This clone was observed a single time. The chain recombines TRBV30 with TRBJ2-4, with D maybe TRBD2 (6 bases). Trimming shortened V by 1 base and J by 2 bases, and 15 bases separated the two germline ends. This CDR3 spans 16 amino acids. From germline, CDR1 is GTSNPN and CDR2 SVGIG (reference sequence). The DNA for the CDR3 is TGTGCCTGGAGTGGAAGGACTAAAGGGCCCAAAAACATTCAGTACTTC. Translation gives CAWSGRTKGPKNIQYF.

The V call is TRBV19, the J call TRBJ2-3, with 10 positions matching TRBD2. Per the germline V gene, CDR1 is LNHDA and CDR2 is SQIVND (reference sequence). Trimming at V came to 5 bases and at J to 4 bases, leaving 0 bases not matched to a gene. The CDR3 has 13 amino acids. CDR3 residues: CASSLAGADTQYF. In nucleotides, the CDR3 is TGTGCCAGTAGTCTAGCGGGGGCAGATACGCAGTATTTT.

The table lists this clone with a count of one. The chain has TRBV9 and TRBJ1-1; tentatively, D is TRBD1 (6 bases). The ends were cut back, 3 bases at V and 3 bases at J, with 12 bases in the middle. There are 14 residues in the CDR3. Germline CDR1 is SGDLS and CDR2 is YYNGEE. The DNA for the CDR3 is TGTGCCAGCAGCGAGACAGGCTGGGACACTGAAGCTTTCTTT. Its translation is CASSETGWDTEAFF. Looking up the rest from reference TRBV9 and TRBJ1-1 gives the full variable domain: DSGVTQTPKHLITATGQRVTLRCSPRSGDLSVYWYQQSLDQGLQFLIQYYNGEERAKGNILERFSAQQFPDLHSELNLSSLELGDSALYFCASSETGWDTEAFFGQGTRLTVV.

V is TRBV19 and J is TRBJ1-2, with D possibly TRBD1 on 5 matching bases. This CDR3 is 13 amino acids long. The germline CDR1 and CDR2 sequences are LNHDA and SQIVND (reference sequence). Trimming shortened V by 3 bases and J by 5 bases, and 10 bases separated the two germline ends. As DNA, the CDR3 is TGTGCCAGTAGTATGGCAGGGCTTTATGGCTACACCTTC. It yields the protein CASSMAGLYGYTF.

The chain is built from TRBV3-1 (or the pseudogene TRBV3-2) and TRBJ2-3, with D perhaps TRBD1 (5 bases). CDR3 length: 14 residues. CDR1 is LGHDT, CDR2 YNNKEL, per germline (reference sequence). V was clipped by 4 bases and J by 3 bases, with 11 bases between them. The CDR3 nucleotides read TGTGCCAGCAGCCCACGACAGATAACAGATACGCAGTATTTT. It yields the protein CASSPRQITDTQYF.

The V and J genes are TRBV19 and TRBJ1-1; D may be TRBD1 (6 bases). From germline, CDR1 is LNHDA and CDR2 SQIVND (reference sequence). Trimming removed 6 bases at V and 2 bases at J, with 16 bases between. The CDR3 has 15 residues. The CDR3 region has the DNA TGTGCCAGTAGAAAGAGGACAGATTTTAACACTGAAGCTTTCTTT. Translated, it gives CASRKRTDFNTEAFF.

This clone has only a few counts. The V call is TRBV27, the J call TRBJ2-7, with 11 bases identical to TRBD1. Looked up from germline, CDR1 is MNHEY and CDR2 is SMNVEV (reference sequence). The J segment lost 4 bases and the V segment lost 6 bases, leaving 5 bases of the junction unmatched. CDR3 length equals 14 residues. The CDR3 region is CASRPGQGAYEQYF. The CDR3 nucleotides read TGTGCCAGCAGACCCGGACAGGGGGCTTACGAGCAGTACTTC.

The rearrangement joins TRBV6-4 to TRBJ1-2; the match to TRBD1 covers 8 bases. V was clipped by 10 bases and J by 4 bases; unmatched bases: 8. The V gene's germline CDR1 is MRHNA and CDR2 SNTAGT. The CDR3 spans 13 residues. CDR3 sequence: CANTGDRGYGYTF. In DNA form, the CDR3 reads TGTGCCAACACGGGAGACAGGGGCTATGGCTACACCTTC.

Concerning this clone itself: Other DNA sequences of this sample code for an identical CDR3. This sequence joins TRBV30 and TRBJ1-4, with TRBD1 as a possible D gene (5 bases). The CDR3 is 13 amino acids. CDR1 and CDR2 (germline): GTSNPN, SVGIG (reference sequence). V was clipped by 1 base and J by 8 bases, with 11 bases between them. The CDR3 DNA reads as TGTGCCTGGAGTGGGGGGGGTCGCGAAAAACTGTTTTTT. This gives the protein CAWSGGGREKLFF.

This chain connects TRBV19 to TRBJ1-2, with 8 bases fitting TRBD1. The germline V gene encodes CDR1 LNHDA and CDR2 SQIVND (reference sequence). The CDR3 runs to 14 residues. V trimming: 7 bases; J trimming: 2 bases; junction bases outside the gene matches: 6. CDR3 DNA: TGTGCCAGTATCAGAAGACAGGGGAACTATGGCTACACCTTC. This translates into CASIRRQGNYGYTF.

This clone has just one count. Different DNA sequences within this sample yield the same CDR3. The chain couples TRBV6-5 to TRBJ1-5; D is ambiguous. V lost 10 bases and J 5 bases, leaving 12 bases between the germline ends. Germline CDR1 is MNHEY and CDR2 is SVGAGI. The CDR3 has 12 residues. CDR3 in DNA: TGTGCCACCCACAGCGGCGATCAGCCCCAGCATTTT. It codes for CATHSGDQPQHF.

This clone was observed a handful of times. V is TRBV4-2 and J is TRBJ2-7; 9 positions agree with TRBD1. CDR1 is LGHNA, CDR2 YNFKEQ, per germline. The CDR3 totals 15 residues. The trim removed 0 bases at V and 4 bases at J, leaving 4 bases unmatched. The CDR3, as DNA: TGTGCCAGCAGCCAAGAGACAGGGGGACGGTACGAGCAGTACTTC. It encodes CASSQETGGRYEQYF.

V and J are TRBV7-2 and TRBJ2-3; the match to TRBD1 covers 11 bases. The ends lost 5 bases at V and 8 bases at J; junction bases unmatched: 15. Looked up from germline, CDR1 is SGHTA and CDR2 is FQGNSA. The CDR3 sequence is 17 residues long. CDR3: CASSLLRPGQGGGTQYF. DNA of the CDR3: TGTGCCAGCAGCCTATTACGGCCGGGACAGGGGGGTGGTACGCAGTATTTT.

This clone has a handful of counts. The chain carries TRBV5-1 and TRBJ2-7, with D unclear. Between the trimmed V and J ends, which lost 3 bases and 0 bases, there was a span of 16 bases. Germline V lookup: CDR1 SGHRS, CDR2 YFSETQ. This CDR3 is 16 amino acids long. The CDR3 DNA reads as TGCGCCAGCAGCTCGGGTATTTCGACGGGCTCCTACGAGCAGTACTTC. This gives the protein CASSSGISTGSYEQYF.